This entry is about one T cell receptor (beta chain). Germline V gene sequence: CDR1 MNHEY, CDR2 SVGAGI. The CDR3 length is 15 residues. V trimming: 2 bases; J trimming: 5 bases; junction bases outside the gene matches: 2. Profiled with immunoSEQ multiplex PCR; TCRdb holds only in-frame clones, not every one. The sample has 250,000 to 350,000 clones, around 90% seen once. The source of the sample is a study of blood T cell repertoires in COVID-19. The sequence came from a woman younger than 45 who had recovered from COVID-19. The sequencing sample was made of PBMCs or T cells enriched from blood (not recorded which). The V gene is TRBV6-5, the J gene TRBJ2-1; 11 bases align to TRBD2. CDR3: CASSYTSGRHNEQFF. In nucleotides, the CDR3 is TGTGCCAGCAGTTACACTAGCGGGAGACACAATGAGCAGTTCTTC.